This T cell receptor (beta chain) was sequenced in a study of tumor-infiltrating lymphocytes in primary liver carcinoma. Study background: All patients, whether men or women, fell within 30 to 69 years of age. Regarding the study as a whole: Blood had a significantly lower top-250-clone fraction than tumors did (p = 0.039).

A primer matching the constant region was used to make TCR beta cDNA from approximately 500 ng of total RNA. Library construction for TCR beta comprised three nested multiplex PCR rounds performed with slightly modified ARM-PCR. It was with TRBV1-TRBV30 forward primers and a C-beta reverse primer that the first two PCR rounds were run, at 10 to 11 cycles each. TCRdb re-called the multiplex PCR reads through MiXCR, storing one row per CDR3 protein. Among fewer than 400,000 distinct CDR3 sequences listed, more than 55% were seen once. This clonotype occurred many times. Its target is not known. Germline DNA was extracted too, while blood RNA derived from unsorted whole blood. These patients lived with chronic HBV infection and had never been treated. The CDR3 covers 15 residues. V trimming: 7 bases; J trimming: 7 bases; junction bases outside the gene matches: 10.

Sequencing was carried out using peripheral blood. V and J are TRBV12-3 or TRBV12-4 and TRBJ2-1; 10 nucleotides align to TRBD2. This receptor was identified in a woman aged 25 to 39 with primary liver carcinoma and hepatitis B virus infection. The CDR3 coding sequence is TGTGCCAGCATCGGGACTAGCGTTAACGGTAATGAGCAGTTCTTC. Translated: CASIGTSVNGNEQFF.